This TCR beta chain was documented in a study of memory CD4+ T cells and cytomegalovirus serostatus. Study context: Healthy Belgian adult donors included several CMV-positive and some 24 CMV-negative people. Notes on the study in general: Each of roughly 65 CMV-associated TCRbeta sequences occurred in one to five individuals.

Worth noting for this clone: Its target is not known. The junction and the germline gene differ at one end; a read error may be behind it.

The CDR3 consists of 13 residues. Germline V lookup: CDR1 SSHAT, CDR2 FNYEAQ (reference sequence). The sort gate was single viable CD3+CD4+CD8-CD45RO+ cells for memory CD4+ T cells. Positive selection with CD4 microbeads enriched total CD4+ T cells. The table came from immunoSEQ multiplex PCR; TCRdb's copy has only in-frame clones and leaves some out. The table lists 75,000 to 95,000 clones, approximately 84% of them singletons. The V call is TRBV7-7, the J call TRBJ2-1; D is possibly TRBD2 (5 bases). The sample comprised memory CD4+ T cells from blood. The TCR sequence derives from an adult in good health and CMV-seronegative. The CDR3 DNA reads TGTGCTAGCAGCTTAGCGTCCGGGAATGAGCAGTTCTTC. It specifies CASSLASGNEQFF.